The 5 T cell receptor beta chains in this list originate from one sample, sequenced in a study of blood T cell repertoires in COVID-19. Produced via immunoSEQ multiplex PCR; TCRdb's table is partial and in-frame only. Of about 24,000 clones listed, roughly 85% are singletons. The sample taken for sequencing was peripheral blood. These receptors all stem from a woman of 80 years or more with active or convalescent COVID-19.

The rearrangement uses TRBV12-3 or TRBV12-4 and TRBJ1-1; D is perhaps TRBD1 (6 bases). The CDR3 length is 13 residues. Trimming took off 6 bases at V and 3 bases at J, with 11 bases between the two ends. The chain's CDR3 is CASSLRGDTEAFF. CDR3 in DNA: TGTGCCAGCAGCCTCAGGGGAGACACTGAAGCTTTCTTT.

This clone was counted once. V gene TRBV6-5 combines with J gene TRBJ2-7; D perhaps matches TRBD2 (6 bases). Germline loops: CDR1 MNHEY, CDR2 SVGAGI. Trimming shortened V by 5 bases and J by 5 bases, and 19 bases separated the two germline ends. The CDR3 has 15 residues. The CDR3 nucleotides are TGTGCCAGCAGTCTCCTCGGTGGAGGGGACCACGAGCAGTACTTC. Translating it yields CASSLLGGGDHEQYF.

The chain recombines TRBV6-5 with TRBJ1-1, with a possible D match to TRBD1 (5 bases). CDR1 is MNHEY, CDR2 SVGAGI, per germline. Trimming removed 11 bases from V and 5 bases from J, with 15 bases in between. CDR3 length equals 12 residues. The CDR3 nucleotides are TGTGCCTCTCGGGGGGAATTAACTGAAGCTTTCTTT. Amino acid sequence: CASRGELTEAFF.

This chain links TRBV7-2 with TRBJ2-3, with D perhaps TRBD1 (6 bases). Looked up from germline, CDR1 is SGHTA and CDR2 is FQGNSA. There are 18 residues in the CDR3. Trimming cost V 4 bases and J 3 bases, with 23 bases left between them. CDR3: CASSSPGHSKGGTDTQYF. CDR3 nucleotide sequence: TGTGCCAGCAGCTCCCCGGGACATTCCAAGGGTGGGACAGATACGCAGTATTTT. The full variable domain, with the rest looked up from reference TRBV7-2 and TRBJ2-3, is GAGVSQSPSNKVTEKGKDVELRCDPISGHTALYWYRQSLGQGLEFLIYFQGNSAPDKSGLPSDRFSAERTGGSVSTLTIQRTQQEDSAVYLCASSSPGHSKGGTDTQYFGPGTRLTVL.

The chain combines TRBV11-2 with TRBJ1-4, with D perhaps TRBD1 (5 bases). Germline V gene data show CDR1 as SGHAT and CDR2 as FQNNGV. This CDR3 region has 15 residues. Trimming removed 1 base at V and 8 bases at J, with 14 bases between. Here the CDR3 DNA reads TGTGCCAGCAGCTTAGCGGCCGGGGGGAACGAAAAACTGTTTTTT. This translates into CASSLAAGGNEKLFF. The variable domain in full, completed from reference TRBV11-2 and TRBJ1-4, reads EAGVAQSPRYKIIEKRQSVAFWCNPISGHATLYWYQQILGQGPKLLIQFQNNGVVDDSQLPKDRFSAERLKGVDSTLKIQPAKLEDSAVYLCASSLAAGGNEKLFFGSGTQLSVL.